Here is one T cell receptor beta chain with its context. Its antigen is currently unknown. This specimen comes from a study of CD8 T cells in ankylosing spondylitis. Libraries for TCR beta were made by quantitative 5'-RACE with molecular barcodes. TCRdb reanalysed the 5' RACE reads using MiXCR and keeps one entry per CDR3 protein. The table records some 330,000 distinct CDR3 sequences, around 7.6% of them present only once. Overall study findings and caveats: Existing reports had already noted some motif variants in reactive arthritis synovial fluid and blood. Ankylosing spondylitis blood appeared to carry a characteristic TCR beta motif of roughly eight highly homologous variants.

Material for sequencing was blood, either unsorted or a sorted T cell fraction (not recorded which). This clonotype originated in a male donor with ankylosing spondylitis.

The CDR3 coding sequence is TGTGCCAGCAGCTTATACGGGACTGACTACAATGAGCAGTTCTTC. This translates into CASSLYGTDYNEQFF. This chain links TRBV7-8 with TRBJ2-1, with D possibly TRBD2 on 6 matching bases. The CDR3 spans 15 residues. Trimming removed 2 bases at V and 3 bases at J, with 11 bases between. The germline CDR1 and CDR2 sequences are SGHVS and FQNEAQ.